This is a list of T cell receptor beta chains from one sample in a study of control samples from healthy donors and cancer patients. Method: immunoSEQ multiplex PCR; TCRdb's copy keeps in-frame clones and lacks some. Of tens of thousands of clones in the sample, roughly 90% are singletons; the top ten hold 1.7%. The sample taken for sequencing was PBMCs. The receptors here all came from a man aged 35-49 years with colorectal cancer. The CDR3 runs from the conserved cysteine through the conserved F or W. D genes are given only for firm matches. Only some rows state a clone size, as once, few, many or a class for expanded clones.

>15|TRBJ2-7|TRBV18|NA|NA
TGTGCCAGCTCACCATCCGGGAGACAGGCCCGGGAGCAGTACTTC
CASSPSGRQAREQYF
>15|TRBJ2-7|TRBV7-3|TRBD1|NA
TGTGCCAGCAGCTCTGGGACAGGGGGCGGTTACGAGCAGTACTTC
CASSSGTGGGYEQYF
>17|TRBJ2-1|TRBV11-3|TRBD2|NA
TGTGCCAGCAGCTTAGGAAGGAGCGGGGGGCTCAGGGAAGAGCAGTTCTTC
CASSLGRSGGLREEQFF
>14|TRBJ1-1|TRBV30|NA|NA
TGTGCCTGGGGCCGAGGGGGGCTGCTCACTGAAGCTTTCTTT
CAWGRGGLLTEAFF
>15|TRBJ2-7|TRBV2|NA|once
TGTGCCAGCAGTGAAGGACTCCCCGGTGCCTACGAGCAGTACTTC
CASSEGLPGAYEQYF
>11|TRBJ2-7|TRBV7-9|NA|NA
TGTGCCTCGGGGGTCCAGCACGAGCAGTACTTC
CASGVQHEQYF
>15|TRBJ1-6|TRBV5-8|NA|NA
TGTGCCAGCAGCTGGGGCGGGGCCTCTGATTCACCCCTCCACTTT
CASSWGGASDSPLHF
>15|TRBJ2-7|TRBV15|NA|NA
TGTGCCACCAGCAGGGGTGCAGGGGTGACCTACGAGCAGTACTTC
CATSRGAGVTYEQYF
>15|TRBJ1-3|TRBV2|NA|NA
TGTGCCAGCAGTGAGGTGGGATCGGGAGGAAACACCATATATTTT
CASSEVGSGGNTIYF
>14|TRBJ1-2|TRBV18|NA|NA
TGTGCCAGCTCACCGGCGGATACTACCCATGGCTACACCTTC
CASSPADTTHGYTF
>15|TRBJ2-3|TRBV18|NA|NA
TGTGCCAGCTCCGCGGGTATCCGGGGGAGAGATACGCAGTATTTT
CASSAGIRGRDTQYF
>15|TRBJ1-6|TRBV5-5|NA|NA
TGTGCCAGCAGCCTAGGGGCAGGGGAGAATTCACCCCTCCACTTT
CASSLGAGENSPLHF
>13|TRBJ1-4|TRBV5-6|NA|NA
TGTGCCAGCAGTTACCGGGACTTTGAAAAACTGTTTTTT
CASSYRDFEKLFF
>16|TRBJ2-7|TRBV6-1|TRBD2|NA
TGTGCCAGCAGTGCCCGGACTAGCGGGGGATCCTACGAGCAGTACTTC
CASSARTSGGSYEQYF
>14|TRBJ1-1|TRBV19|NA|NA
TGTGCCAGTAGATATAGGAGTCCGAACACTGAAGCTTTCTTT
CASRYRSPNTEAFF
>16|TRBJ2-1|TRBV7-2|NA|NA
TGTGCCAGCAGCTTAGCTATGTGGACTTCCCACAATGAGCAGTTCTTC
CASSLAMWTSHNEQFF
>16|TRBJ2-2|TRBV4-2|TRBD2|NA
TGTGCCAGCAGCGACACTAGCGGGGGCGACACCGGGGAGCTGTTTTTT
CASSDTSGGDTGELFF
>15|TRBJ2-7|TRBV5-4|NA|once
TGTGCCAGCAGCTGGGGGGCTTCAAGCTCCTACGAGCAGTACTTC
CASSWGASSSYEQYF
>13|TRBJ2-3|TRBV5-1|NA|NA
TGCGCCAGCAGCTCTTCCGCCCTAGATACGCAGTATTTT
CASSSSALDTQYF
>16|TRBJ1-5|TRBV6-5|NA|NA
TGTGCCAGCAGTTACTCGGAATACAGGGAGGGACAGCCCCAGCATTTT
CASSYSEYREGQPQHF
>14|TRBJ1-2|TRBV24-1|TRBD1|NA
TGTGCCACCAGTGATAGGAGGACAGGGGGTGGCTACACCTTC
CATSDRRTGGGYTF
>15|TRBJ1-2|TRBV5-1|NA|NA
TGCGCCAGCAGCTTGTCGGGGGGCTCTGGCTATGGCTACACCTTC
CASSLSGGSGYGYTF
>13|TRBJ1-1|TRBV2|NA|NA
TGTGCCAGCAGGAAGGGGTTTAACACTGAAGCTTTCTTT
CASRKGFNTEAFF
>15|TRBJ2-1|TRBV15|TRBD1|once
TGTGCCACCAGCATGCGGACAGGGGGGTACAATGAGCAGTTCTTC
CATSMRTGGYNEQFF
>14|TRBJ2-3|TRBV2|TRBD2|once
TGTGCCAGCAGCGTTACTAGCGGCACAGATACGCAGTATTTT
CASSVTSGTDTQYF
>13|TRBJ2-1|TRBV19|NA|NA
TGTGCCAGTAGTCTGACAGGCTACAATGAGCAGTTCTTC
CASSLTGYNEQFF
>15|TRBJ2-3|TRBV7-7|TRBD2|few
TGTGCCAGCAGCTTGAATAGCCTAGCGGGGTCGGCGCAGTATTTT
CASSLNSLAGSAQYF
>15|TRBJ1-6|TRBV7-9|NA|NA
TGTGCCAGCAGCCGACAGACGGGGGGGACTAAGCCCCTCCACTTT
CASSRQTGGTKPLHF
>14|TRBJ1-5|TRBV19|TRBD1|NA
TGTGCCAGTAGTCTTGGACAGGGACGTCAGCCCCAGCATTTT
CASSLGQGRQPQHF
>14|TRBJ1-2|TRBV3-1/TRBV3-2|NA|NA
TGTGCCAGCAGCAGCCAGGGGAATAACTATGGCTACACCTTC
CASSSQGNNYGYTF
>17|TRBJ2-5|TRBV7-3|TRBD2|NA
TGTGCCAGCAGCTTATTGCCTAGCGGGGGGGCCTCGGAGACCCAGTACTTC
CASSLLPSGGASETQYF
>14|TRBJ1-1|TRBV6-1|TRBD1|NA
TGTGCCAGCAGTCGGGACAGGGTGAACACTGAAGCTTTCTTT
CASSRDRVNTEAFF
>14|TRBJ1-2|TRBV7-9|NA|NA
TGTGCCAGCAGCCCGATTCCACCGGGGGATGGCTACACCTTC
CASSPIPPGDGYTF
>12|TRBJ1-2|TRBV30|NA|NA
TGTGCCTGGAACGAGGGGCTCAGTGGCTACACCTTC
CAWNEGLSGYTF
>15|TRBJ2-3|TRBV6-5|TRBD2|NA
TGTGCCAGCAGGGATATAGCGGGGTCCACAGATACGCAGTATTTT
CASRDIAGSTDTQYF
>14|TRBJ1-1|TRBV3-1/TRBV3-2|TRBD1|NA
TGTGCCAGCAGCCTCCGACAGGGGGCGAGTGAAGCTTTCTTT
CASSLRQGASEAFF
>14|TRBJ1-1|TRBV11-2|TRBD1|once
TGTGCCAGCAGCTTCGGGACAGGGTCCACTGAAGCTTTCTTT
CASSFGTGSTEAFF
>13|TRBJ1-1|TRBV3-1/TRBV3-2|NA|few
TGTGCCAGCAGCCTCACTTTAGGCACTGAAGCTTTCTTT
CASSLTLGTEAFF
>15|TRBJ1-1|TRBV7-9|NA|once
TGTGCCAGCAGCTTAGGACTTCGAGTGAACACTGAAGCTTTCTTT
CASSLGLRVNTEAFF
>16|TRBJ1-2|TRBV7-8|NA|NA
TGTGCCAGCAGCTTAAGGGGTCCCCAGGGAGACTATGGCTACACCTTC
CASSLRGPQGDYGYTF